This T cell receptor beta chain was sequenced in a study of blood T cells in healthy people across ages. Whole-study context: About one barcoded beta molecule per two T cells came from capture by template switching. Whole-study findings and limits: The CMV status of each donor remained undetermined, and this could have confounded shifts in expanded clonotypes.

There were healthy Caucasian individuals from Russia, aged 6 to 90, serving as donors. Every donor contributed about 10 milliliters of peripheral blood by blood draw. Primers used in a second PCR of roughly 6 to 12 cycles were a sample-barcoded 5' primer and a J-beta primer mix. One entry per CDR3 protein, called by TCRdb with MiXCR from the 5' RACE reads. The sample includes 700,000 to 850,000 distinct CDR3 sequences, approximately 55% of them seen just once. Concerning this clonotype itself: Its matching antigen is unknown.

This CDR3 spans 14 amino acids. V gave up 5 bases and J gave up 1 base, with 14 bases separating them. Germline V CDR1 and CDR2: DFQATT, SNEGSKA (reference sequence). The chain joins TRBV20-1 to TRBJ2-5, with a weak D call TRBD2 (6 bases). Sequencing was carried out using blood. This clonotype originated in a man older than 75 in good health. The CDR3 region has the DNA TGCAGTGCTGGCCCCTCCGGGAGCCAAGAGACCCAGTACTTC. Amino acid sequence: CSAGPSGSQETQYF.